Below, 16 T cell receptor beta chains from the same sample are listed, as sequenced in a study of shared clonotypes between healthy human individuals. Clones were read by immunoSEQ multiplex PCR, and TCRdb kept only the in-frame ones, dropping some. The sample holds some 1,600,000 clones; 95% to 99% are singletons and the top ten take roughly 0.45%. What was sequenced was naive CD4+ T cells sorted from blood. The subset is: CD45RA+ positively selected. The receptors stem from a man aged 30 to 39 in good health.

V and J are TRBV27 and TRBJ2-2; D is unresolved. CDR1 and CDR2 from the germline V gene are MNHEY and SMNVEV (reference sequence). CDR3 length: 14 amino acids. Trimming pared 1 base from V and 4 bases from J, leaving 7 bases between. DNA for the CDR3: TGTGCCAGCAGTTTATGGGGTTCCACCGGGGAGCTGTTTTTT. This encodes CASSLWGSTGELFF.

The chain recombines TRBV15 with TRBJ2-2, with D uncertain. CDR1 and CDR2 (germline): LNHNV, YYDKDF (reference sequence). The CDR3 spans 14 residues. V lost 0 bases and J 6 bases, leaving 8 bases between the germline ends. DNA of the CDR3: TGTGCCACCAGCAGAGATATTTCTCCCGGGGAGCTGTTTTTT. Its translation: CATSRDISPGELFF.

Note on this clone: Other nucleotide sequences from this sample produce the same CDR3. V usage is TRBV15 and J usage is TRBJ2-7; D gene uncertain. From germline, CDR1 is LNHNV and CDR2 YYDKDF (reference sequence). V was clipped by 0 bases and J by 2 bases, with 5 bases between them. This CDR3 contains 13 residues. This chain's CDR3 is CATSRDLTYEQYF. DNA for the CDR3: TGTGCCACCAGCAGAGATTTAACCTACGAGCAGTACTTC.

The chain carries TRBV6-1 and TRBJ2-1; 7 bases map to TRBD2. There are 15 residues in the CDR3. Germline V gene sequence: CDR1 MNHNS, CDR2 SASEGT. V lost 7 bases to trimming and J lost 7 bases; unmatched junction nucleotides: 13. CDR3: CASKRSSGNGNEQFF. In DNA, the CDR3 is TGTGCCAGCAAAAGGTCCAGCGGGAACGGGAATGAGCAGTTCTTC.

The J gene is TRBJ2-1, the V gene TRBV9, with TRBD2 matching over 10 bases. The junction had 6 bases not matched to a gene; V was cut back by 3 bases and J by 3 bases. Germline CDR1 reads SGDLS; CDR2 reads YYNGEE. The length of the CDR3 is 16 residues. The CDR3 loop is CASSARLAGSYNEQFF. The CDR3 nucleotides are TGTGCCAGCAGCGCCCGACTAGCGGGTAGCTACAATGAGCAGTTCTTC.

The rearrangement uses TRBV5-1 and TRBJ2-4; TRBD2 agrees at 8 bases. The V and J ends lost 5 bases and 8 bases, in that order; junction bases with no gene match: 9. CDR3 length: 14 amino acids. Germline CDR1 is SGHRS and CDR2 is YFSETQ. CDR3 sequence reads: CASRSSGSLDIQYF. The CDR3 nucleotides are TGCGCCAGCAGATCCAGCGGGAGTCTCGACATTCAGTACTTC.

The CDR3 DNA is TGTGCCAGCAGTACCCGACAGGGCAACACTGAAGCTTTCTTT. Amino acid sequence: CASSTRQGNTEAFF. The J gene is TRBJ1-1, the V gene TRBV6-5, with TRBD1 matching over 7 bases. The CDR3 totals 14 residues. Germline-derived CDR1 and CDR2 are MNHEY and SVGAGI. V dropped 5 bases and J dropped 2; count of bases not matched to a gene: 5.

In this sample, this clone turned up once. The chain uses TRBV7-3 and TRBJ2-2; possibly TRBD1 for D (5 bases). Germline V lookup: CDR1 SGHTA, CDR2 FQGTGA. The CDR3 spans 14 residues. V lost 5 bases and J 7 bases, leaving 14 bases between the germline ends. In DNA, the CDR3 is TGTGCCAGCAGCCCCTCCCTAGGGGTCGGGGAGCTGTTTTTT. Its translation: CASSPSLGVGELFF. The full variable domain, its missing parts supplied by reference TRBV7-3 and TRBJ2-2, is GAGVSQTPSNKVTEKGKYVELRCDPISGHTALYWYRQSLGQGPEFLIYFQGTGAADDSGLPNDRFFAVRPEGSVSTLKIQRTERGDSAVYLCASSPSLGVGELFFGEGSRLTVL.

This rearrangement joins TRBV14 to TRBJ2-2; the match to TRBD1 covers 11 bases. CDR1 and CDR2 from the germline V gene are SGHDN and FVKESK. With 3 bases clipped from V and 3 bases from J, the junction kept 6 bases outside the gene matches. The CDR3 runs to 17 residues. CDR3 amino acids: CASSQDRGRPYTGELFF. The CDR3 DNA reads TGTGCCAGCAGCCAGGACAGGGGGCGACCATACACCGGGGAGCTGTTTTTT.

This chain joins TRBV6-5 and TRBJ2-7; no clear D gene. Trimming shortened V by 6 bases and J by 9 bases, and 18 bases separated the two germline ends. Germline V lookup: CDR1 MNHEY, CDR2 SVGAGI. The CDR3 contains 13 residues. The CDR3, as DNA: TGTGCCAGCAGGCCGGATAGTTTTACGAGGCAGTACTTC. It specifies CASRPDSFTRQYF.

This clone has just one count. This rearrangement joins TRBV28 to TRBJ2-7; a possible D gene is TRBD1 (6 bases). Trimming took 5 bases from V and 3 from J, leaving 14 bases between them. The CDR3 runs to 14 residues. CDR1 is MDHEN and CDR2 is SYDVKM in the germline V gene. The CDR3 region has the DNA TGTGCCAGCAGTCCGACAGGCCCCAACTACGAGCAGTACTTC. Amino acids: CASSPTGPNYEQYF.

The chain uses TRBV29-1 and TRBJ1-1; D not certain. The V gene's germline CDR1 is SQVTM and CDR2 ANQGSEA. This CDR3 region has 11 residues. V was trimmed by 5 bases and J by 11 bases, leaving 15 bases between them. The CDR3 reads CSVQLPQEAFF. In DNA form, the CDR3 reads TGCAGCGTTCAACTCCCCCAGGAGGCTTTCTTT. The complete variable domain, with remaining parts taken from reference TRBV29-1 and TRBJ1-1, reads SAVISQKPSRDICQRGTSLTIQCQVDSQVTMMFWYRQQPGQSLTLIATANQGSEATYESGFVIDKFPISRPNLTFSTLTVSNMSPEDSSIYLCSVQLPQEAFFGQGTRLTVV.

The V gene is TRBV6-6, the J gene TRBJ2-1; 7 nucleotides line up with TRBD1. Trimming removed 4 bases from V and 4 bases from J; junction bases left unmatched: 10. The CDR3 loop spans 16 amino acids. Germline values: CDR1 MNHNY, CDR2 SVGAGI (reference sequence). The CDR3 bases are TGTGCCAGCAGTTGGTACGACAGGGTAGGGTACAATGAGCAGTTCTTC. Encoded protein: CASSWYDRVGYNEQFF.

A remark on this clone: This specimen includes other DNA sequences encoding the same CDR3. The chain employs TRBV29-1 and TRBJ2-7; no firm D call. CDR3 length: 11 residues. The V and J ends lost 4 bases and 1 base respectively, with 5 bases between them. CDR1 and CDR2 (germline): SQVTM, ANQGSEA. This chain's CDR3 is CSVGRSYEQYF. DNA of the CDR3: TGCAGCGTTGGGCGGTCCTACGAGCAGTACTTC.

On this clone itself: The same CDR3 arises from other DNA sequences in this sample as well. The genes are TRBV15 and TRBJ1-3, with unresolved D. CDR1 is LNHNV, CDR2 YYDKDF, per germline (reference sequence). V was cut by 1 base and J by 0 bases, with 4 bases left in between. The CDR3 totals 14 residues. CDR3: CATSRGSSGNTIYF. For the CDR3, the DNA is TGTGCCACCAGCAGAGGCAGCTCTGGAAACACCATATATTTT.

This rearrangement joins TRBV6-1 to TRBJ1-2, with 9 bases matching TRBD1. The CDR3 covers 16 residues. Trimming removed 3 bases from V and 6 bases from J; junction bases left unmatched: 11. CDR1 is MNHNS and CDR2 is SASEGT in the germline V gene. The CDR3 DNA reads as TGTGCCAGCAGTGATAAACAGGGGGCTCCTTATGATGGCTACACCTTC. Protein sequence: CASSDKQGAPYDGYTF.